These 6 T cell receptor beta chains came from one sample sequenced in a study of tumor-infiltrating lymphocytes in oesophageal squamous cell carcinoma. TCRdb independently ran MiXCR on the PCR reads; one entry per CDR3 protein. The data contain about 21,000 distinct CDR3 sequences, under 40% of them singletons. Input material: esophageal tumor tissue. These receptors were collected from a male donor with esophageal squamous cell carcinoma.

This clonotype was recorded many times. One base away lies a much larger clone, so this may be a sequencing read error. This chain uses TRBV6-1 with TRBJ2-7; 8 bases agree with TRBD1. The CDR3 runs 19 residues. Germline CDR1 reads MNHNS; CDR2 reads SASEGT. Trimming removed 4 bases from V and 7 bases from J; junction bases left unmatched: 24. The CDR3 loop reads CASSVRSRTGLSIINEQYF. CDR3 bases: TGTGCCAGCAGTGTCCGAAGTCGGACAGGGCTTTCAATTATCAATGAGCAGTACTTC.

The V call is TRBV6-5, the J call TRBJ2-5, with TRBD2 matching over 8 bases. TRBJ2-7 explains the end of the DNA better; the J call may be wrong. Germline CDR1 MNHEY, CDR2 SVGAGI. This CDR3 comprises 13 residues. CDR3 nucleotides: TGTGCCAGCAGTCCGGGGGGGAACCACGAGCAGTACTTC. This sequence encodes CASSPGGNHEQYF.

This clonotype was recorded at least ten times. The rearrangement joins TRBV27 to TRBJ2-1, with 9 bases matching TRBD1. Losses at the gene ends were 5 bases for V and 2 bases for J; bases not matched to a gene: 7. The CDR3 totals 16 residues. The germline V gene has CDR1 MNHEY and CDR2 SMNVEV (reference sequence). CDR3 coding DNA: TGTGCCAGCAGTGATACCGGGACAGGGACCTACAATGAGCAGTTCTTC. Protein sequence: CASSDTGTGTYNEQFF.

Details on this clonotype: This clone may be a read error of a much larger clone one base away. The J gene is TRBJ2-7, the V gene TRBV11-3; 8 bases line up with TRBD2. The germline gives CDR1 SGHNT, CDR2 YENEEA. The CDR3 sequence is 15 residues long. V shed 1 base and J 7 bases; nucleotides not matched to a gene: 9. This CDR3 reads CASSLGLARGNEQYF. DNA for the CDR3: TGTGCCAGCAGCTTAGGACTAGCGCGTGGCAATGAGCAGTACTTC. The full variable domain, with the rest looked up from reference TRBV11-3 and TRBJ2-7, is EAGVVQSPRYKIIEKKQPVAFWCNPISGHNTLYWYLQNLGQGPELLIRYENEEAVDDSQLPKDRFSAERLKGVDSTLKIQPAELGDSAVYLCASSLGLARGNEQYFGPGTRLTVT.

The sample holds one count of this clonotype. The chain carries TRBV18 and TRBJ2-3; D may be TRBD2 (5 bases). CDR1 is KGHSH and CDR2 is LQKENI in the germline V gene. The CDR3 has 14 amino acids. With 5 bases removed from V and 3 bases from J, the gap between germline ends came to 12 bases. This CDR3 is CASSSVRDTDTQYF. In DNA form, the CDR3 reads TGTGCCAGCTCATCGGTTCGGGATACAGATACGCAGTATTTT. The complete variable domain, with remaining parts taken from reference TRBV18 and TRBJ2-3, reads NAGVMQNPRHLVRRRGQEARLRCSPMKGHSHVYWYRQLPEEGLKFMVYLQKENIIDESGMPKERFSAEFPKEGPSILRIQQVVRGDSAAYFCASSSVRDTDTQYFGPGTRLTVL.

This clonotype was seen a handful of times. A single base separates this from a much larger clone, so it may be a read error. This chain joins TRBV10-3 and TRBJ2-3, with 9 nucleotides matching TRBD2. The tail of the sequence fits TRBJ2-1 better, so the J call may be wrong. Germline CDR1 ENHRY, CDR2 SYGVKD. The CDR3 is 15 amino acids. CDR3 nucleotide sequence: TGTGCCATCAGTGAGTCGCGGGGGGGAGCCCAGGGCCAGTTCTTC. Amino acids: CAISESRGGAQGQFF.